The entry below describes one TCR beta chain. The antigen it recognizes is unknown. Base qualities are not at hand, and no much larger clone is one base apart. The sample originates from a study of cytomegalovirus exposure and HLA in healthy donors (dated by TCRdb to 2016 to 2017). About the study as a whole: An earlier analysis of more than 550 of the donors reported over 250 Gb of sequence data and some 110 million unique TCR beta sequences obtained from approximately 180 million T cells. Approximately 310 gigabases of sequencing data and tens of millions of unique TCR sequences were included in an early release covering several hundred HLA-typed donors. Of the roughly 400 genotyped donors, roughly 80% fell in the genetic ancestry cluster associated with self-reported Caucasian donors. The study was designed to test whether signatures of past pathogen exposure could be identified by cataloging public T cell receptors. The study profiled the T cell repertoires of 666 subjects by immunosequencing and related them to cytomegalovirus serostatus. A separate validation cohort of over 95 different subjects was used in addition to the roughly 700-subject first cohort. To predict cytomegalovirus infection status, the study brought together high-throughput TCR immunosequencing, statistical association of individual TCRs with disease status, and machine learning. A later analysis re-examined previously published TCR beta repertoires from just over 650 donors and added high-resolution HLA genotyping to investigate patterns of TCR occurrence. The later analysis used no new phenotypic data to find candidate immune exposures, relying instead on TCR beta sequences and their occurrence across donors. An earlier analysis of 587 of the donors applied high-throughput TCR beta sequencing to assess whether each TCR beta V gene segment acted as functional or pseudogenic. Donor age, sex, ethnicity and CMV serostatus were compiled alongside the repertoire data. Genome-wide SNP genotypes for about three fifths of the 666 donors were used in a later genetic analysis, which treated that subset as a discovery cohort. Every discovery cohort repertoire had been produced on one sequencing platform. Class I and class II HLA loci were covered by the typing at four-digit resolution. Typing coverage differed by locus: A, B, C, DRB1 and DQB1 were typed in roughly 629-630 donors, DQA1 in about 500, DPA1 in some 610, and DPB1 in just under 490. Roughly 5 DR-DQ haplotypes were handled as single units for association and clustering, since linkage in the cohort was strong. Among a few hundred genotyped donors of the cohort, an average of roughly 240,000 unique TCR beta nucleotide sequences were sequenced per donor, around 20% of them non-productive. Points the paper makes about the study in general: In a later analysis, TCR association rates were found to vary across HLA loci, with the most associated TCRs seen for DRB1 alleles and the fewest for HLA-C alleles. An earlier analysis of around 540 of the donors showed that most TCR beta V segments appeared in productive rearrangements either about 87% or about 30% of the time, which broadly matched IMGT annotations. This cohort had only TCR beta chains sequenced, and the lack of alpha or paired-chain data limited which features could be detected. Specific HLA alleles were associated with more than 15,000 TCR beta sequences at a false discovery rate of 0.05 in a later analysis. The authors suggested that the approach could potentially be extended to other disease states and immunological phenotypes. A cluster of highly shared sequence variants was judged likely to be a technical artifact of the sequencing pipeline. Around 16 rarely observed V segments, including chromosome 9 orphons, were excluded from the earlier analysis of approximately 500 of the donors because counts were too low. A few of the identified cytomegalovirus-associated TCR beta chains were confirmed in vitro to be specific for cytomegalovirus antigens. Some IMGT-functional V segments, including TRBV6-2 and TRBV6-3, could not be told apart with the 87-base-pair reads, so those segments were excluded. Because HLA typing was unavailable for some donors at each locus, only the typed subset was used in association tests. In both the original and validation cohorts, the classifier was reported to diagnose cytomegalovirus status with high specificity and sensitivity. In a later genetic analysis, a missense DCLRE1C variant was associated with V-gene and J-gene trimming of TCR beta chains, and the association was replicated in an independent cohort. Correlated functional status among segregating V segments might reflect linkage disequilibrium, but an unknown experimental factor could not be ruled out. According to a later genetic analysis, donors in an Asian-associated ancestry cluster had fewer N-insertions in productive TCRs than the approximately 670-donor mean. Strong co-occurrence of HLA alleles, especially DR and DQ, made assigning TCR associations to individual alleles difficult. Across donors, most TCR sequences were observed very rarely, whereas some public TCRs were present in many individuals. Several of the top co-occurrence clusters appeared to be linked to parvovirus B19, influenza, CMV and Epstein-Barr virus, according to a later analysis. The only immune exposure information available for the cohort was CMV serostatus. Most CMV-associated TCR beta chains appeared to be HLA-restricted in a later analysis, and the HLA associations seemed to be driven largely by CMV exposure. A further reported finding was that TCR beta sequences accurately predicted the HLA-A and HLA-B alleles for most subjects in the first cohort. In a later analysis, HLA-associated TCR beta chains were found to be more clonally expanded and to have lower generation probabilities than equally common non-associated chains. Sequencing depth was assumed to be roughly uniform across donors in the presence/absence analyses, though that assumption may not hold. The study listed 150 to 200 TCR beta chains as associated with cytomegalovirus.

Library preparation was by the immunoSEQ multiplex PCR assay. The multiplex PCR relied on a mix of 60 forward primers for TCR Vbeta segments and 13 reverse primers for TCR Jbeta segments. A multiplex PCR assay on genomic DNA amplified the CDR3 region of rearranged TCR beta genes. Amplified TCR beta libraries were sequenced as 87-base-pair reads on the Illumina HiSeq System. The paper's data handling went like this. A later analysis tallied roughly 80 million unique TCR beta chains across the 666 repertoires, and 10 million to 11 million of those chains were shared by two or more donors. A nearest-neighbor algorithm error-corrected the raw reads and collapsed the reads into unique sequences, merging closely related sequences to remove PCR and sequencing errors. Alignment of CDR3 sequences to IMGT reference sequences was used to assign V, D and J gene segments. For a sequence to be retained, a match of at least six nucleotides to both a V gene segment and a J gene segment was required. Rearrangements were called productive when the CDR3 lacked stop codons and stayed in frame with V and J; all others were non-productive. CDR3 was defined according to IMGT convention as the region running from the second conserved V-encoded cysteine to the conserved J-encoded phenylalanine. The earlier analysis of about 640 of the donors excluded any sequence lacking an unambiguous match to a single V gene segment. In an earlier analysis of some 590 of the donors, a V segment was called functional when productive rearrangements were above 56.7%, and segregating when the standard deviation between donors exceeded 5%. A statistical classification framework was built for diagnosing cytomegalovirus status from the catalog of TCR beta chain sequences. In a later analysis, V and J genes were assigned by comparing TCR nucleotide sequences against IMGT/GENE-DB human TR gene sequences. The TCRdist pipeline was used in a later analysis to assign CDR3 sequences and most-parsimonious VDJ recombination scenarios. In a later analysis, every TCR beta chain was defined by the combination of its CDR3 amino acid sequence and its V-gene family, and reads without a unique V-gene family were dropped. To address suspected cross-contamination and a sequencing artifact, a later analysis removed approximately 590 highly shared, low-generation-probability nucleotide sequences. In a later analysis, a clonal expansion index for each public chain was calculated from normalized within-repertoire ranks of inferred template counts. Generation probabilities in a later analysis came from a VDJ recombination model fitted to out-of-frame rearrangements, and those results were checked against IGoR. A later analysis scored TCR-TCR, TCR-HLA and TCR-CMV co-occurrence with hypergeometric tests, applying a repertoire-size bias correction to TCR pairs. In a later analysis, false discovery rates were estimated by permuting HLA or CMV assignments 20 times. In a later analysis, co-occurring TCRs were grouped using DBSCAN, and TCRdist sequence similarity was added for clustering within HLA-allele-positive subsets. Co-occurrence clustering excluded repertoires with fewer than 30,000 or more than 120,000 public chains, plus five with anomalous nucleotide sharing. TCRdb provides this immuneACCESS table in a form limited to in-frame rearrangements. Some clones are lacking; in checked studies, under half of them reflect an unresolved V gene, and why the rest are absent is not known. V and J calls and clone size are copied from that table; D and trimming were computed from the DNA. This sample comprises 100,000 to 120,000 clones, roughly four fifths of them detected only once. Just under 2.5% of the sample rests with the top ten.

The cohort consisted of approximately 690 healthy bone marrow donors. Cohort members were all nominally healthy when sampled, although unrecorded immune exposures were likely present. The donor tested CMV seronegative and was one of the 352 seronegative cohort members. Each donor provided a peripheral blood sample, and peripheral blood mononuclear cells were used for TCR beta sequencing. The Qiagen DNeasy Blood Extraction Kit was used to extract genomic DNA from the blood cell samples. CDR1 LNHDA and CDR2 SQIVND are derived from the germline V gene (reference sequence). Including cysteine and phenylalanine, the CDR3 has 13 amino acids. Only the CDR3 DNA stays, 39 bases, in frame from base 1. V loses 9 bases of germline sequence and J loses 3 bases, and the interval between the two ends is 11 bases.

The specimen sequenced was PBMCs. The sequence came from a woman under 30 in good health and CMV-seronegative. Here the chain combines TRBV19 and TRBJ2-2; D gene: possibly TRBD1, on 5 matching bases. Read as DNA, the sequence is TGTGCCAGCAAACAACAGGACACCGGGGAGCTGTTTTTT. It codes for CASKQQDTGELFF.